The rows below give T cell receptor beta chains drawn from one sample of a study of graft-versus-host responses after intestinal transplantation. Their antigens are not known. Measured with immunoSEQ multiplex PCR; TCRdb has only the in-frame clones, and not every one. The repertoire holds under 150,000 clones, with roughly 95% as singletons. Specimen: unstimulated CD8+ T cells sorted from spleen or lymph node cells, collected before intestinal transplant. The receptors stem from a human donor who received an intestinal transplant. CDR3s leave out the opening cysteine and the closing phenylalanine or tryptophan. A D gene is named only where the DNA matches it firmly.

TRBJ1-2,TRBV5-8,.,ASSLMGVTNYGYT
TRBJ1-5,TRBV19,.,ASSILGGNGNQPQH
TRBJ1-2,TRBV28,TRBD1,ASRVDRVDGYT
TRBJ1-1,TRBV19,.,ASSIDPRLPNTEAF
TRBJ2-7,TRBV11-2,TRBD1,ASSSTGKYEQY
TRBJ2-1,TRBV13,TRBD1,ASSPGTGGIYNEQF
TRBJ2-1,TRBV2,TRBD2,ASSERELSERETSNEQF
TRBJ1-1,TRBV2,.,ASPREGGRNTEAF
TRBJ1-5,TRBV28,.,ASSLSGVNQPQH
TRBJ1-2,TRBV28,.,ASRYGGDGYT
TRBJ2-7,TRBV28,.,ASSFGRGGPWEQY
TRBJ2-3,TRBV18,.,ASSLRYPVETDTQY
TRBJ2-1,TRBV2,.,ASSEFRGEKQF
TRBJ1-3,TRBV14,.,ASSQVSGTAGNTIY
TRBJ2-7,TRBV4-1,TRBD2,ASSQTSGSSYEQY
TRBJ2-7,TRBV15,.,ATSREPGEANEQY
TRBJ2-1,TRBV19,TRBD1,ASSPGTGPYNEQF
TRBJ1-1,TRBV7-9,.,ASSLLKRNTEAF
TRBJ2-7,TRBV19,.,ASSSGIGPYEQY
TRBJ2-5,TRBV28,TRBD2,ASSSGTSGSKETQY
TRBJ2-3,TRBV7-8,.,ASSFRAQSTDTQY
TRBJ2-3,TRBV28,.,ASSPQLRRSSTDTQY
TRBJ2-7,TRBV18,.,ASSTGAGGYEQY
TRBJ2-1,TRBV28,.,ASSLDPGTDNEQF
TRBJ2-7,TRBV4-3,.,ASSQGVGAYEQY
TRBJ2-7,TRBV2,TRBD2,ASSGTSGRAYEQY
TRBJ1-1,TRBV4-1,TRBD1,ASSQGKRDRRNTEAF
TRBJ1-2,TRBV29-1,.,SVAARGAGYGYT
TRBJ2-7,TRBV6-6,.,ASTPSLAHEQY
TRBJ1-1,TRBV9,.,ASSVRENTEAF
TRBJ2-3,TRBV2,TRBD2,ASSEGASGETDTQY
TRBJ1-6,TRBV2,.,ASSEFGTNMNSPLH
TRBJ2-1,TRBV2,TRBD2,ASTASGAYNEQF
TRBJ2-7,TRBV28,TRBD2,VSSLVAGAGAAYYEQY
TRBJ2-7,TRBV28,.,ASSRASPYEQY
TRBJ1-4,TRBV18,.,ASSPHPTGATTNEKLF
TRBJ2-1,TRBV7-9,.,ASSLYASSYNEQF
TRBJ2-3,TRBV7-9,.,ASSLGLGTQY
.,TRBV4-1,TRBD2,ASSQEVTSGTYEQY
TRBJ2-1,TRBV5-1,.,ASSLASGDEQF
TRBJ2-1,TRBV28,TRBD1,ASSFLTGKNEQF
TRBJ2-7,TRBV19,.,ASSMSGRTYEQY